The next 25 T cell receptor beta chains were all read from a single sample in a study of control samples from healthy donors and cancer patients. The protocol was immunoSEQ multiplex PCR, while the TCRdb copy is restricted to in-frame clones and leaves out a portion. This sample has about 110,000 clones, with around four fifths found just once. Sequences were obtained from blood. These receptor sequences come from a woman between 50 and 59 years old in good health.

This chain links TRBV11-2 with TRBJ1-4; unclear D gene. The CDR3 has 14 residues. V was clipped by 5 bases and J by 0 bases, with 7 bases between them. CDR1 and CDR2 (germline): SGHAT, FQNNGV. The CDR3 region has the DNA TGTGCCAGCAGCCCCGCGGCAACTAATGAAAAACTGTTTTTT. Translated: CASSPAATNEKLFF. The whole variable domain, filled in from reference TRBV11-2 and TRBJ1-4, reads EAGVAQSPRYKIIEKRQSVAFWCNPISGHATLYWYQQILGQGPKLLIQFQNNGVVDDSQLPKDRFSAERLKGVDSTLKIQPAKLEDSAVYLCASSPAATNEKLFFGSGTQLSVL.

The V and J genes are TRBV7-9 and TRBJ1-6; perhaps TRBD1 as D (6 bases). The CDR3 is 15 residues long. Germline V gene sequence: CDR1 SEHNR, CDR2 FQNEAQ (reference sequence). V shed 1 base and J shed 14 bases, with 18 bases lying between them. Written as DNA, the CDR3 is TGTGCCAGCAGCTTAGGTGACAGGAGGACTGGAGCCCTCCACTTT. Encoded protein: CASSLGDRRTGALHF.

The rearrangement links TRBV7-9 to TRBJ2-1; D possibly uses TRBD1 or TRBD2 (5 bases each). Trimming cost V 5 bases and J 6 bases, with 17 bases left between them. The CDR3 covers 15 residues. Germline-derived CDR1 and CDR2 are SEHNR and FQNEAQ (reference sequence). CDR3 loop: CASSPSGTSRNEQFF. The CDR3 nucleotides are TGTGCCAGCAGCCCGTCCGGGACCTCCCGCAATGAGCAGTTCTTC.

This clone was seen more than once but under ten times. This chain uses TRBV3-1 (or the pseudogene TRBV3-2) with TRBJ1-4, with D hard to call. CDR1 is LGHDT and CDR2 is YNNKEL in the germline V gene (reference sequence). The ends were cut back, 1 base at V and 3 bases at J, with 3 bases in the middle. This CDR3 is 13 amino acids long. DNA of the CDR3: TGTGCCAGCAGCCAAGCGCCTAATGAAAAACTGTTTTTT. Protein sequence: CASSQAPNEKLFF.

The J gene is TRBJ2-1, the V gene TRBV28, with D possibly being TRBD2 (6 bases). The CDR3 is made up of 15 amino acids. Germline-derived CDR1 and CDR2 are MDHEN and SYDVKM. V lost 2 bases and J 3 bases, leaving 11 bases between the germline ends. The CDR3 nucleotides read TGTGCCAGCAGTTTAAGTCTAGCGAGCTACAATGAGCAGTTCTTC. Amino acid sequence: CASSLSLASYNEQFF.

The chain combines TRBV7-2 with TRBJ2-5; 8 positions agree with TRBD2. Germline CDR1 SGHTA, CDR2 FQGNSA. With V trimmed by 5 bases and J by 4 bases, 6 bases remained unmatched. CDR3 length: 14 amino acids. In DNA, the CDR3 is TGTGCCAGCAGCCATAATAGCGGGGTAGAGACCCAGTACTTC. Its translation: CASSHNSGVETQYF.

The chain uses TRBV4-3 and TRBJ1-2; 9 bases match TRBD1. Trimming removed 3 bases from V and 2 bases from J; junction bases left unmatched: 4. Germline V gene sequence: CDR1 LGHNA, CDR2 YSLEER. The length of the CDR3 is 15 residues. CDR3 nucleotides: TGCGCCAGCAGCCATTTGGGACAGGGAAACTATGGCTACACCTTC. It codes for CASSHLGQGNYGYTF.

The V gene is TRBV6-1, the J gene TRBJ1-2, with D perhaps matching TRBD1 (6 bases). V dropped 2 bases and J dropped 5 bases, with 9 bases sitting between them. The CDR3 covers 13 residues. Germline V lookup: CDR1 MNHNS, CDR2 SASEGT. Written as DNA, the CDR3 is TGTGCCAGCAGTGAACAGGGGAAATATGGCTACACCTTC. Protein sequence: CASSEQGKYGYTF.

This rearrangement joins TRBV18 to TRBJ1-5, with 10 bases identical to TRBD1. Trimming removed 6 bases from V and 4 bases from J; junction bases left unmatched: 6. CDR1 is KGHSH and CDR2 is LQKENI in the germline V gene. CDR3 length: 15 amino acids. DNA for the CDR3: TGTGCCAGCTCGCCCCCGGGACAGGGGAATCAGCCCCAGCATTTT. Protein: CASSPPGQGNQPQHF.

The rearrangement links TRBV7-8 to TRBJ2-5; TRBD2 might be the D (6 bases). CDR3 length equals 13 residues. The germline CDR1 and CDR2 sequences are SGHVS and FQNEAQ. V gave up 6 bases and J gave up 4 bases, with 12 bases separating them. CDR3 region: CASSPVGGETQYF. As DNA, the CDR3 is TGTGCCAGCAGTCCGGTGGGGGGAGAGACCCAGTACTTC.

The chain uses TRBV5-6 and TRBJ2-7; 8 nucleotides agree with TRBD2. The CDR3 is 15 amino acids. J was trimmed by 7 bases and V by 3 bases; bases with no gene match: 12. Per germline, CDR1 SGHDT and CDR2 YYEEEE. This CDR3 reads CASSSGGGTSPEQYF. The CDR3 coding sequence is TGTGCCAGCAGCTCCGGGGGGGGTACGTCCCCTGAGCAGTACTTC.

V is TRBV18 and J is TRBJ1-1; TRBD1 matches 8 bases. Germline V gene data show CDR1 as KGHSH and CDR2 as LQKENI. The V segment lost 8 bases and the J segment 4 bases; nucleotides outside the gene matches: 3. The CDR3 has 12 residues. The CDR3 sequence: CASGTGGTEAFF. The CDR3 bases are TGTGCCAGCGGAACAGGGGGCACTGAAGCTTTCTTT.

The chain carries TRBV28 and TRBJ1-4; possible D gene TRBD1, 5 bases. There are 13 residues in the CDR3. The germline V gene has CDR1 MDHEN and CDR2 SYDVKM. Trimming shortened V by 6 bases and J by 7 bases, and 12 bases separated the two germline ends. The CDR3 spells CASSPPTAEKLFF. The CDR3 DNA reads TGTGCCAGCAGCCCTCCGACAGCTGAAAAACTGTTTTTT. The complete variable domain, with remaining parts taken from reference TRBV28 and TRBJ1-4, reads DVKVTQSSRYLVKRTGEKVFLECVQDMDHENMFWYRQDPGLGLRLIYFSYDVKMKEKGDIPEGYSVSREKKERFSLILESASTNQTSMYLCASSPPTAEKLFFGSGTQLSVL.

The chain is built from TRBV3-1 (or the pseudogene TRBV3-2) and TRBJ2-7; tentative D call: TRBD1 (5 bases). This CDR3 comprises 14 residues. Trimming pared 0 bases from V and 5 bases from J, leaving 11 bases between. Germline assignment: CDR1 LGHDT and CDR2 YNNKEL (reference sequence). The CDR3, as DNA: TGTGCCAGCAGCCAAGATCAGGGTTTGGACGAGCAGTACTTC. This codes for CASSQDQGLDEQYF.

This rearrangement joins TRBV19 to TRBJ1-5, with 7 nucleotides matching TRBD1. The CDR3 has 15 amino acids. Trimming cost V 3 bases and J 3 bases; bases outside gene matches: 5. Per the germline V gene, CDR1 is LNHDA and CDR2 is SQIVND (reference sequence). Written as DNA, the CDR3 is TGTGCCAGTAGTATGGCCAGGGGGTTCAATCAGCCCCAGCATTTT. Translated, it gives CASSMARGFNQPQHF.

The count of this clone is one. V and J are TRBV19 and TRBJ2-3, with 9 bases identical to TRBD1. CDR1 is LNHDA, CDR2 SQIVND, per germline (reference sequence). The V and J ends lost 8 bases and 5 bases, in that order; junction bases with no gene match: 8. The CDR3 covers 14 residues. The CDR3 loop reads CASSGTGYQDTQYF. DNA for the CDR3: TGTGCCAGTTCCGGGACAGGGTATCAAGATACGCAGTATTTT.

The chain links TRBV2 to TRBJ2-1; the D is unclear. V gave up 6 bases and J gave up 7 bases, with 16 bases separating them. This CDR3 region has 14 residues. Per germline, CDR1 SNHLY and CDR2 FYNNEI. Here the CDR3 reads CASSSRRSKNEQFF. The DNA for the CDR3 is TGTGCCAGCAGCTCTCGGCGGAGTAAAAATGAGCAGTTCTTC.

The gene calls are TRBV6-2 or TRBV6-3 and TRBJ2-7; 10 bases line up with TRBD1. The CDR3 sequence is 14 residues long. Trimming took 5 bases from V and 3 from J; bases not matched to a gene: 4. Germline V gene data show CDR1 as MNHEY and CDR2 as SVGEGT. The CDR3 reads CASSRGTGVYEQYF. The CDR3 DNA reads TGTGCCAGCAGTCGCGGGACAGGGGTCTACGAGCAGTACTTC.

The J gene is TRBJ1-1, the V gene TRBV20-1; D gene unclear. The CDR3 is 11 amino acids. V lost 2 bases and J lost 7, with 8 bases in between. Germline CDR1 and CDR2: DFQATT and SNEGSKA (reference sequence). This CDR3 is CSARYGFEAFF. The CDR3 DNA reads TGCAGTGCTAGATACGGGTTTGAAGCTTTCTTT.

This clone was seen a handful of times. The chain is built from TRBV12-3 or TRBV12-4 and TRBJ2-7; D is ambiguous. This CDR3 is built from 13 residues. The V end was cut by 2 bases, the J end by 7 bases, with 12 bases between. This chain's CDR3 is CASSLTGSREQYF. Written as DNA, the CDR3 is TGTGCCAGCAGTTTAACCGGGTCTCGAGAGCAGTACTTC.

The chain uses TRBV11-2 and TRBJ2-5; D is perhaps TRBD1 (6 bases). Trimming took off 5 bases at V and 4 bases at J, with 11 bases between the two ends. The CDR3 has 13 amino acids. Per the germline V gene, CDR1 is SGHAT and CDR2 is FQNNGV. DNA of the CDR3: TGTGCCAGCAGCCGGGACATATCAGAGACCCAGTACTTC. Translated: CASSRDISETQYF. The full variable domain, with the rest looked up from reference TRBV11-2 and TRBJ2-5, is EAGVAQSPRYKIIEKRQSVAFWCNPISGHATLYWYQQILGQGPKLLIQFQNNGVVDDSQLPKDRFSAERLKGVDSTLKIQPAKLEDSAVYLCASSRDISETQYFGPGTRLLVL.

On this clone itself: This sample includes further DNA sequences coding for the same CDR3. This rearrangement joins TRBV4-3 to TRBJ2-7; 10 positions match TRBD2. Germline CDR1 LGHNA, CDR2 YSLEER. CDR3 length: 14 amino acids. J gave up 6 bases and V 2 bases, and 4 bases lay outside the gene matches. The CDR3 DNA reads TGCGCCAGCAGCCAACTAGCGGGAGCGGGCGAGCAGTACTTC. As protein: CASSQLAGAGEQYF.

The chain combines TRBV14 with TRBJ1-6; no reliable D call. V was trimmed by 4 bases and J by 6 bases, leaving 10 bases between them. The CDR3 contains 14 residues. Per the germline V gene, CDR1 is SGHDN and CDR2 is FVKESK. The CDR3 region is CASSLVGTNSPLHF. CDR3 sequence (DNA): TGTGCCAGCAGCCTCGTCGGTACTAATTCACCCCTCCACTTT. Full variable domain (rest looked up from reference TRBV14 and TRBJ1-6): EAGVTQFPSHSVIEKGQTVTLRCDPISGHDNLYWYRRVMGKEIKFLLHFVKESKQDESGMPNNRFLAERTGGTYSTLKVQPAELEDSGVYFCASSLVGTNSPLHFGNGTRLTVT.

CDR3 nucleotides: TGTGCCAGCAGCTTAGCAACGGGGCGTAACGGTGAAAAACTGTTTTTT. This sequence encodes CASSLATGRNGEKLFF. The V call is TRBV7-2, the J call TRBJ1-4, with D possibly TRBD1 on 5 matching bases. The ends were cut back, 0 bases at V and 7 bases at J, with 15 bases in the middle. This CDR3 spans 16 amino acids. Germline loops: CDR1 SGHTA, CDR2 FQGNSA.

V gene TRBV5-4 combines with J gene TRBJ2-4, with TRBD1 identical over 10 bases. The CDR3 length is 19 residues. Germline CDR1 SGHNT, CDR2 YYREEE (reference sequence). V lost 2 bases, J lost 0 bases, and 11 bases stayed unmatched. The CDR3 bases are TGTGCCAGCAGCTTAGACCGGGACAGGGGTTTGCTAGCCAAAAACATTCAGTACTTC. Translating gives CASSLDRDRGLLAKNIQYF.